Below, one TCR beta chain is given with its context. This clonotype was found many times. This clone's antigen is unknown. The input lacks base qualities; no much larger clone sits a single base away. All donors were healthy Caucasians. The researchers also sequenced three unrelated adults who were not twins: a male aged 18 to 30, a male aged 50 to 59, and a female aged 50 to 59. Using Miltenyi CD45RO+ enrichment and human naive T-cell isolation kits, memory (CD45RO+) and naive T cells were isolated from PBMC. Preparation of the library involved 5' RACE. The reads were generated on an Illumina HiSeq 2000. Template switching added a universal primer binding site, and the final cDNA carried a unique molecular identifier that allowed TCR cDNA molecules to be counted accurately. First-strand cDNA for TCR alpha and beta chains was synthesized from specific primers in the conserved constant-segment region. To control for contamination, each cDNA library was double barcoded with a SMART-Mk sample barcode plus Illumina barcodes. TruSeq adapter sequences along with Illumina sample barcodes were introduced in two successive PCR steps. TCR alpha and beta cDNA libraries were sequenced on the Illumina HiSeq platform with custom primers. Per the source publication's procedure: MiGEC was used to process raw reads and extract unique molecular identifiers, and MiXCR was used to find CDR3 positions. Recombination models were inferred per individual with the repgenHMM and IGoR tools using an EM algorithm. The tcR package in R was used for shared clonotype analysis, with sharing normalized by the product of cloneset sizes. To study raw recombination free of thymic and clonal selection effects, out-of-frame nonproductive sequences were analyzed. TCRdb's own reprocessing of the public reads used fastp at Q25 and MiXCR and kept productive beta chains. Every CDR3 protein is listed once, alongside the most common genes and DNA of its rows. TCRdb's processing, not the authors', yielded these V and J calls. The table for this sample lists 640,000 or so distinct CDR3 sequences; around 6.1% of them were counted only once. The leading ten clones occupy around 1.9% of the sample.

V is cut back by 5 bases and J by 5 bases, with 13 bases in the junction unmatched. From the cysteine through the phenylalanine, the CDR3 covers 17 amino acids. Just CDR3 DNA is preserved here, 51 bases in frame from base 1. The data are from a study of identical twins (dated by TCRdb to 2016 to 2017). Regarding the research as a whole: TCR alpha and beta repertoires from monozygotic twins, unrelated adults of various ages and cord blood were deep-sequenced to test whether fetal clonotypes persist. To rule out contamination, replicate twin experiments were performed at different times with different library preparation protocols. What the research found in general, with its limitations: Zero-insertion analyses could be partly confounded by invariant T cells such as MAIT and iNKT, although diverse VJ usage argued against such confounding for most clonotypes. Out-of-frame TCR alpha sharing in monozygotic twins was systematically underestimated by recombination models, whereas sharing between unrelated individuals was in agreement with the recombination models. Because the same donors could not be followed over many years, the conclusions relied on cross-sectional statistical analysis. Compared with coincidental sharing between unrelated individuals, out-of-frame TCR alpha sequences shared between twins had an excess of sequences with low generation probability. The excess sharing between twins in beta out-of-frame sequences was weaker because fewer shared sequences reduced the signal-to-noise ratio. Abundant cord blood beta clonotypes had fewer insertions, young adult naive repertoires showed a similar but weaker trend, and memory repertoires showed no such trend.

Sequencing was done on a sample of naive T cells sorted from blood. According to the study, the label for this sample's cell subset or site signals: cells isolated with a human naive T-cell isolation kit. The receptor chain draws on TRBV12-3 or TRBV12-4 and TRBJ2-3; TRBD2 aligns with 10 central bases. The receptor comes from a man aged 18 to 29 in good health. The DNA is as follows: TGTGCCAGCAGTGGAAAGCTAGCGGGAGTTTCAAGAGATACGCAGTATTTT. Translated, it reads CASSGKLAGVSRDTQYF.